The present T cell receptor beta chain was sequenced within a study of T cells in Graves' hyperthyroidism and ophthalmopathy (dated by TCRdb to between 2018 and 2020). About the study as a whole: Peripheral blood was collected at initial diagnosis, before any treatment. To identify TCR V-J signatures that set the groups apart, the researchers used a discovery cohort of more than 95 patients, made up of around 40 with Graves' ophthalmopathy and about 59 with stable Graves' hyperthyroidism. An independent validation cohort of around 19 hyperthyroidism patients and 17 patients who later progressed to ophthalmopathy tested prospective prediction of ophthalmopathy. For training and testing, the 110 or so patients in the discovery cohort were randomly divided in a 7:3 ratio. In six Graves' hyperthyroidism patients, the study also compared T-cell repertoires from thyroid tissue with T-cell repertoires from blood. After sampling, hyperthyroidism patients received methimazole starting at 30 mg daily, and ophthalmopathy patients received high-dose intravenous methylprednisolone. The paper reports TCR Vbeta CDR3 sequencing of some 140 peripheral blood samples: 40 to 45 ophthalmopathy, 70 to 85 hyperthyroidism and approximately 17 progressor patients. Results the study describes overall, beyond this receptor: Sample size was not statistically predetermined, and blinding of investigators to group allocation was not performed. Ophthalmopathy was separated from stable hyperthyroidism by a 13 V-J signature model, with 85% to 90% sensitivity and about 81% specificity obtained in cross-validation and 80%/75% obtained in testing. Most expanded thyroid clonotypes (frequency above 0.001) were also detected in blood, a finding suggesting that blood repertoires may reflect thyroid immune responses. In validation, progression to ophthalmopathy was predicted by the model with around 71% sensitivity and 72.22% specificity, a median of 6.5 months before onset.

The CDR3, cysteine through phenylalanine, is 17 amino acids long. Only the CDR3 part of the read is kept: 51 bases, read in frame from the first base. The germline V gene yields SGHRS for CDR1 and YFSETQ for CDR2. The germline ends are 19 bases apart after V is trimmed by 5 bases and J by 0 bases. With regard to this clonotype: The target of this receptor is not known. No clone much larger than this one lies a single base away; base qualities are absent.

Ophthalmopathy patients had moderately to severely active disease, Clinical Activity Score of at least 3, NOSPECS grade of at least 4, and duration under 3 months. The study excluded patients with uncontrolled infections, other autoimmune diseases, pregnancy or lactation. Diagnoses were based on clinical symptoms, serum thyroxine and TRAb, thyroid ultrasound and orbital computed tomography. PBMCs were separated from 10 ml of fresh peripheral blood using Ficoll-Paque density gradient centrifugation. Total RNA was extracted with Trizol reagent, and quality was checked on an Agilent 2100 Bioanalyzer. The TCR beta CDR3 regions were amplified from RNA transcripts. The first round of RT-PCR for the TCR CDR3 was performed with the HTBI primer set and the Qiagen OneStep RT-PCR kit. Libraries were constructed in a second round of multiplex PCR, after which size selection and purification were carried out. Paired-end sequencing of the libraries was performed with 100 bp reads on an Illumina HiSeq2000. Concerning the study's data processing: SOAPnuke was used to process the raw data, removing reads that contained adapters or uncalled bases, had a mean Phred below 15, or lacked an exact match to the constant primer or identifier. COPE v1.2.5 was used to merge high-quality paired reads, and clonotypes were defined as unique nucleotide sequences. MiTCR v1.1 was used to align clonotypes to the IMGT TRBV, TRBD and TRBJ reference segments. Analysis was restricted to V-J combinations with a frequency above 0.0001, which covered roughly 99% of repertoires. The TCS score was defined as the ratio of F50 (clonal expansion) to E x V (chaos), calculated using BLOSUM62-based TCRdist between CDR3 peptides within each V-J. Welch's t-statistics and random forest reduced approximately 520 V-J features to 13, which were used in a naive Bayes classifier (R e1071). TCRdb ran its own pipeline on the public reads, namely fastp trimming at Q25 and MiXCR clone calling, and kept in-frame beta chains. Merged by CDR3 protein, the rows form single entries marked with the most common genes and DNA. These V and J calls derive from TCRdb rather than the authors' analysis. In all, the sample holds roughly 600,000 distinct CDR3 sequences, and about 15% of those were seen once. Approximately 13% of the sample is in the top ten clones.

Sequenced material: blood. The rearranged segments are TRBV5-1 and TRBJ2-3, with TRBD1 as a weak D call on 5 bases. The TCR sequence derives from a woman between 50 and 59 years old with Graves' ophthalmopathy. The nucleotide sequence is TGCGCCAGCAGTTCCCCAGGGTTCTGGGCTAGCACAGATACGCAGTATTTT. It codes for CASSSPGFWASTDTQYF.